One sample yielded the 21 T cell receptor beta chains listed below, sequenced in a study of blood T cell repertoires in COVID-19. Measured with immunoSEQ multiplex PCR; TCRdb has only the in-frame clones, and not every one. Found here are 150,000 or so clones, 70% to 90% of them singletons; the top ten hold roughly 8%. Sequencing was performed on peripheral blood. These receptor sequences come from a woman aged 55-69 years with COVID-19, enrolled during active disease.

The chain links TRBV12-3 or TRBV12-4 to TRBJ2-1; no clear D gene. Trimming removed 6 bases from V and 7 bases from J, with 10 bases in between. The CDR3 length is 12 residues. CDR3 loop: CASSLGGNEQFF. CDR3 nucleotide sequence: TGTGCCAGCAGCCTTGGCGGAAATGAGCAGTTCTTC.

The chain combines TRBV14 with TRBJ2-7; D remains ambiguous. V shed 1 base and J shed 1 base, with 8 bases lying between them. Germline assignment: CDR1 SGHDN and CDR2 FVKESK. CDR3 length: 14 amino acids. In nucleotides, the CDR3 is TGTGCCAGCAGCCAAGGTTCAGGTTCCTACGAGCAGTACTTC. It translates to CASSQGSGSYEQYF.

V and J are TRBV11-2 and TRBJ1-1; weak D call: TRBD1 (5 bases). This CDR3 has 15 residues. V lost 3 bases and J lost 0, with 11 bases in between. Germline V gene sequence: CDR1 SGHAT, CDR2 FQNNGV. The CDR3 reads CASSLSQGLNTEAFF. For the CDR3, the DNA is TGTGCCAGCAGCTTGTCCCAGGGTCTGAACACTGAAGCTTTCTTT.

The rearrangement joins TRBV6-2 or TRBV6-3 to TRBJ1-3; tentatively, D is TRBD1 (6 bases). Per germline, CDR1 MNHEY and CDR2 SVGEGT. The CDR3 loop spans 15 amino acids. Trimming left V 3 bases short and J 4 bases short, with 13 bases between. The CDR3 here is CASSYLQGSGNTIYF. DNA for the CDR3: TGTGCCAGCAGTTATCTACAGGGATCGGGAAACACCATATATTTT.

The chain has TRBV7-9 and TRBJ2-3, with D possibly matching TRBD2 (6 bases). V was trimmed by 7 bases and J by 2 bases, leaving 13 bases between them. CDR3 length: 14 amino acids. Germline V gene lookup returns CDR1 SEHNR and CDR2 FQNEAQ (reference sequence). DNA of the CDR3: TGTGCCAGCACGGGGGAGCGTGCCACAGATACGCAGTATTTT. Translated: CASTGERATDTQYF. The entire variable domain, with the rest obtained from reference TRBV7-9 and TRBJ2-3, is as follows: DTGVSQNPRHKITKRGQNVTFRCDPISEHNRLYWYRQTLGQGPEFLTYFQNEAQLEKSRLLSDRFSAERPKGSFSTLEIQRTEQGDSAMYLCASTGERATDTQYFGPGTRLTVL.

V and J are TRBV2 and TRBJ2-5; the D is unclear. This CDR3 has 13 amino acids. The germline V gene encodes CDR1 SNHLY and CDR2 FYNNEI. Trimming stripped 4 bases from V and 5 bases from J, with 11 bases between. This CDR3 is CASSGELYETQYF. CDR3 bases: TGTGCCAGCAGTGGAGAGCTATACGAGACCCAGTACTTC.

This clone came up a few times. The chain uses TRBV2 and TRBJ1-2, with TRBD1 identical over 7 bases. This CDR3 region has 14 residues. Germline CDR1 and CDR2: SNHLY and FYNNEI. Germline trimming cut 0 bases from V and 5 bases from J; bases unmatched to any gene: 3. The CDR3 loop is CASSEATQGYGYTF. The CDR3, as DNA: TGTGCCAGCAGTGAAGCGACACAGGGGTATGGCTACACCTTC.

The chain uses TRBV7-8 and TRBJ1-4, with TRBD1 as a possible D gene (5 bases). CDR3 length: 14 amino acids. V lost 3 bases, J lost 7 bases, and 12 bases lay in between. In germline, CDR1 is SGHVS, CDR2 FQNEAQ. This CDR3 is CASSFLTGPEKLFF. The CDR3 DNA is TGTGCCAGCAGCTTCCTCACAGGTCCTGAAAAACTGTTTTTT.

The CDR3 DNA follows: TGTGCCAGCAGCGCCTTCGACACTGAAGCTTTCTTT. Encoded protein: CASSAFDTEAFF. V usage is TRBV9 and J usage is TRBJ1-1; D uncertain. This CDR3 is 12 amino acids long. Trimming cost V 3 bases and J 3 bases, with 6 bases left between them. In germline, CDR1 is SGDLS, CDR2 YYNGEE. Combining the CDR3 with reference TRBV9 and TRBJ1-1 gives the whole variable domain DSGVTQTPKHLITATGQRVTLRCSPRSGDLSVYWYQQSLDQGLQFLIQYYNGEERAKGNILERFSAQQFPDLHSELNLSSLELGDSALYFCASSAFDTEAFFGQGTRLTVV.

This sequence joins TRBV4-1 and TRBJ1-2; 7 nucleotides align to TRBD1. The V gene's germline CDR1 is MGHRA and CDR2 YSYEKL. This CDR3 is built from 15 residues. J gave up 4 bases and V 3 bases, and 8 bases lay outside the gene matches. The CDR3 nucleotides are TGCGCCAGCAGCCACTCGCGAGGGGGCGGCTATGGCTACACCTTC. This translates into CASSHSRGGGYGYTF.

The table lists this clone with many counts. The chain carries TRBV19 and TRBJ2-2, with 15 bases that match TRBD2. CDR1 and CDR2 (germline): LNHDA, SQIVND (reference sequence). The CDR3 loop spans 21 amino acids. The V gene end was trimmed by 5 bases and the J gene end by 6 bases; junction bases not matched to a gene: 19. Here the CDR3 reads CASSPSGLAGGLIPSSGELFF. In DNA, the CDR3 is TGTGCCAGTAGTCCGTCAGGACTAGCGGGGGGGCTTATCCCGTCCTCCGGGGAGCTGTTTTTT.

The chain's CDR3 is CASKPFGTGRVEQYF. The CDR3 DNA reads as TGTGCCAGCAAACCTTTCGGGACAGGGCGGGTCGAGCAGTACTTC. J is TRBJ2-7 and V is TRBV6-5; TRBD1 matches at 9 bases. The CDR3 is 15 amino acids. The J segment lost 6 bases and the V segment lost 7 bases, leaving 13 bases of the junction unmatched. Per the germline V gene, CDR1 is MNHEY and CDR2 is SVGAGI.

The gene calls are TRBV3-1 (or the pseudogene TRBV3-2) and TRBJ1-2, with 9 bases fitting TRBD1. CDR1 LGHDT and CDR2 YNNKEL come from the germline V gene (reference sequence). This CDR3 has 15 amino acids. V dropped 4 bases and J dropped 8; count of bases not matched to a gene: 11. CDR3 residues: CASSPRSTGGSGYTF. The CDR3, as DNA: TGTGCCAGCAGCCCTCGGTCTACAGGGGGCAGCGGCTACACCTTC.

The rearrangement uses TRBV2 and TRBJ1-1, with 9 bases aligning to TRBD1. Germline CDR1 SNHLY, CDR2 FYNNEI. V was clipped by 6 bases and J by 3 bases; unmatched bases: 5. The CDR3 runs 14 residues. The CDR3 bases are TGTGCCAGCAGGGACAGGGGATGGGACACTGAAGCTTTCTTT. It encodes CASRDRGWDTEAFF.

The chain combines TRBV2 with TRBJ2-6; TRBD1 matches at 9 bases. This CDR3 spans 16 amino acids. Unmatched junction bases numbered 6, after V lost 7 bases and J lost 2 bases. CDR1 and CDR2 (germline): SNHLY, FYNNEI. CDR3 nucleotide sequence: TGTGCCAGCAAGGGACAGGGATTACCTGGGGCCAACGTCCTGACTTTC. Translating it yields CASKGQGLPGANVLTF.

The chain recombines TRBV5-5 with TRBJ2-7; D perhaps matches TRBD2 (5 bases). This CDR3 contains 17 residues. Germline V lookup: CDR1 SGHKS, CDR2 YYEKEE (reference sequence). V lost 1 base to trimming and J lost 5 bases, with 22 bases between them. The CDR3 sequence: CASSLQVGLWPPDEQYF. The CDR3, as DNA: TGTGCCAGCAGCTTGCAAGTAGGACTTTGGCCCCCCGACGAGCAGTACTTC.

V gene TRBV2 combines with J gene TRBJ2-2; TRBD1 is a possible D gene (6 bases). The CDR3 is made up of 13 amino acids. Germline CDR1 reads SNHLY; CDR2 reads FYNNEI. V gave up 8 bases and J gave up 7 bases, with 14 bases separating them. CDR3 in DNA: TGTGCCAGCCGGGACAACTCGGTCGGGGAGCTGTTTTTT. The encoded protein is CASRDNSVGELFF. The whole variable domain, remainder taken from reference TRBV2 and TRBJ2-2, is EPEVTQTPSHQVTQMGQEVILRCVPISNHLYFYWYRQILGQKVEFLVSFYNNEISEKSEIFDDQFSVERPDGSNFTLKIRSTKLEDSAMYFCASRDNSVGELFFGEGSRLTVL.

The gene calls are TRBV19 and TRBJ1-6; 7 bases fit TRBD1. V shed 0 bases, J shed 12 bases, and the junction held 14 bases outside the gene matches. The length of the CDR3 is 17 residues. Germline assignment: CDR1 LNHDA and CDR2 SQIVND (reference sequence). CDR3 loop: CASSIDPGTASIKPLHF. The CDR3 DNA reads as TGTGCCAGTAGTATAGATCCCGGGACAGCATCTATAAAACCCCTCCACTTT.

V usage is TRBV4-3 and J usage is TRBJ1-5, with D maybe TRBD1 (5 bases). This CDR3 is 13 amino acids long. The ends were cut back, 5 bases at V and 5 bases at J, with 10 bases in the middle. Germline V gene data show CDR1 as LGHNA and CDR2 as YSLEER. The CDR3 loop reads CASSTQTDQPQHF. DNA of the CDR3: TGCGCCAGCAGCACTCAGACAGATCAGCCCCAGCATTTT.

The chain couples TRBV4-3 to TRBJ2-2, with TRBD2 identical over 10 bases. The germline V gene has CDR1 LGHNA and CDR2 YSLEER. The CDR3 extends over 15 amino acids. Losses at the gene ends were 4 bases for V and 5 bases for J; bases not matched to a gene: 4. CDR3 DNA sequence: TGCGCCAGCAGCCGTCTAGCGGGGGAGACCGGGGAGCTGTTTTTT. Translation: CASSRLAGETGELFF.

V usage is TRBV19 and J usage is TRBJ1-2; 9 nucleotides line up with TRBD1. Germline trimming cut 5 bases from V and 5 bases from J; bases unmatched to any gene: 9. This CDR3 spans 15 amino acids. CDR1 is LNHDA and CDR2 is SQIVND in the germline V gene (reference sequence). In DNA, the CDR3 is TGTGCCAGTAGTCCCCGGACAGGGGAGAGGTATGGCTACACCTTC. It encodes CASSPRTGERYGYTF.